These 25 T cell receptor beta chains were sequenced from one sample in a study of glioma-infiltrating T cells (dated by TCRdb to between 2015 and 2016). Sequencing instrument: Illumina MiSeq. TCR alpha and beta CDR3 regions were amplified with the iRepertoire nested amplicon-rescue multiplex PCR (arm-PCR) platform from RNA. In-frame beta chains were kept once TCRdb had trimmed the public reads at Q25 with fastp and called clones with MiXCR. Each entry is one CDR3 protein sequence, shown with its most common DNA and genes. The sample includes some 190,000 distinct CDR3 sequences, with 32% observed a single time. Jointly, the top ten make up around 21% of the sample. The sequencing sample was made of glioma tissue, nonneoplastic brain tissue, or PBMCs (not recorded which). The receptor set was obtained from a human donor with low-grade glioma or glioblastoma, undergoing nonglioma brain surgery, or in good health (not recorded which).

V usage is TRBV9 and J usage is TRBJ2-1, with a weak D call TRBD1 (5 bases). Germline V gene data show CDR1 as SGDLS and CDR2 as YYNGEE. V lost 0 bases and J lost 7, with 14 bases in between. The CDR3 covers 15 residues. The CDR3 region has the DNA TGTGCCAGCAGCGTAGCCCAGGGTCCACCAAATGAGCAGTTCTTC. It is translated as CASSVAQGPPNEQFF.

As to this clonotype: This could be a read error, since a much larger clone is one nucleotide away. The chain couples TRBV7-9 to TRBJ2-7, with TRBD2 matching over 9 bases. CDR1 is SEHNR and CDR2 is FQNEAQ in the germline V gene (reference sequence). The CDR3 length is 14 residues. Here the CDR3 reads CARSSSGIAYEQYF. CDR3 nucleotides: TGTGCCCGCAGCTCTAGCGGGATCGCTTACGAGCAGTACTTC.

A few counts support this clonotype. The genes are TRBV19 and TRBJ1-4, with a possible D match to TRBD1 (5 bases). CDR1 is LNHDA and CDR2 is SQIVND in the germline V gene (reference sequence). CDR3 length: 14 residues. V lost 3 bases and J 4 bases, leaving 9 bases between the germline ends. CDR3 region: CASSIWGSNEKLFF. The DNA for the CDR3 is TGTGCCAGTAGTATTTGGGGGAGTAATGAAAAACTGTTTTTT.

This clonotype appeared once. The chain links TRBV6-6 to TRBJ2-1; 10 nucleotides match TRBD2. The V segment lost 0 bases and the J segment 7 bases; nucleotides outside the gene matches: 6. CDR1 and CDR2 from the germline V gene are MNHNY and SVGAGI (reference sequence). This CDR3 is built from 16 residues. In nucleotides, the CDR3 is TGTGCCAGCAGTTACTCCGGGCTAGCGGGAGTGAATGAGCAGTTCTTC. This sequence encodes CASSYSGLAGVNEQFF.

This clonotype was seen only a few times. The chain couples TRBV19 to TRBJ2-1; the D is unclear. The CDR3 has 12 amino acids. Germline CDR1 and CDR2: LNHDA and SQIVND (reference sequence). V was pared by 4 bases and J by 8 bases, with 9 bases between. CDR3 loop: CASSTPPDEQFF. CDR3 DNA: TGTGCCAGTAGTACCCCCCCTGATGAGCAGTTCTTC.

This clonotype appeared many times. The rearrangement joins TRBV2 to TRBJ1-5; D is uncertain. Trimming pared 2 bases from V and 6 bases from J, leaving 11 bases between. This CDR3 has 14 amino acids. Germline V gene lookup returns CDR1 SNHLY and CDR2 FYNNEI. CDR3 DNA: TGTGCCAGCAGTGAACAGGTTTTATCTCAGCCCCAGCATTTT. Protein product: CASSEQVLSQPQHF.

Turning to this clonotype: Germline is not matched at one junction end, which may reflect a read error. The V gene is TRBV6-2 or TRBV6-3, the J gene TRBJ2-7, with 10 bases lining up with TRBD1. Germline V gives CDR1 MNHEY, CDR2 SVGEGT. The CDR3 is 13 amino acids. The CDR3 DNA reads TGTGCCAGCAGTTGCGGGACAGGGGTCGAGCGGTACTTC. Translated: CASSCGTGVERYF.

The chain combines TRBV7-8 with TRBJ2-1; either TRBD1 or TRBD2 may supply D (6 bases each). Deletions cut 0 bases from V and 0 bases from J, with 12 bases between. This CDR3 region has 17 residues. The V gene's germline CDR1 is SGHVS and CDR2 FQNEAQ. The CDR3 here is CASSLAGGTTSYNEQFF. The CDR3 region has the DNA TGTGCCAGCAGCTTAGCGGGCGGGACAACCTCCTACAATGAGCAGTTCTTC.

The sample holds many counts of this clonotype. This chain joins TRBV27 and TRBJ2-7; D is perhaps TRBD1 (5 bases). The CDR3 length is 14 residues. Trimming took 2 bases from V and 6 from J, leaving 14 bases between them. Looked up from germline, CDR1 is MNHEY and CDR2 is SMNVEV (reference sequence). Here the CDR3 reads CASSLRQLPLEQYF. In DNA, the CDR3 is TGTGCCAGCAGTTTAAGACAGCTCCCTCTCGAGCAGTACTTC.

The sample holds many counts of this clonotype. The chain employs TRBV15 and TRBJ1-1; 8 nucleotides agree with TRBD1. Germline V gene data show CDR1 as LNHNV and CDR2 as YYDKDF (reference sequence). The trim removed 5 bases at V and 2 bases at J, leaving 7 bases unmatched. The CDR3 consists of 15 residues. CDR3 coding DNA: TGTGCCACCAGCCCCATGGCAGGGGGCAACACTGAAGCTTTCTTT. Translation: CATSPMAGGNTEAFF.

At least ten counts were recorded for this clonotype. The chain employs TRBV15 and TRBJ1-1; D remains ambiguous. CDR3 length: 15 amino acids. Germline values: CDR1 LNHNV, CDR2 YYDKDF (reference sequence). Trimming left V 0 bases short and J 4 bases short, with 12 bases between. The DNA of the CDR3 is TGTGCCACCAGCAGAGATAATGCGGGCGGCACTGAAGCTTTCTTT. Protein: CATSRDNAGGTEAFF.

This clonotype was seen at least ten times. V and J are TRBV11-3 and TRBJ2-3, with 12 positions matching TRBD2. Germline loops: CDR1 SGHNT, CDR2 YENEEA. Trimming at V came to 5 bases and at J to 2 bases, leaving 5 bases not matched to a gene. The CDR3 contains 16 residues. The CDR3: CASSHRLAGATDTQYF. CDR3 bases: TGTGCCAGCAGCCATAGACTAGCGGGAGCCACAGATACGCAGTATTTT.

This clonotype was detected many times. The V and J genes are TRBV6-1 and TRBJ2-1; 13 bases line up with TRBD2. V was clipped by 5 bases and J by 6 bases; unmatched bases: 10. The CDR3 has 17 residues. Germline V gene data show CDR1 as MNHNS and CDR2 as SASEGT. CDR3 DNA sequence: TGTGCCAGCAGTCCGGACCCCGGGACTAGCGGGACCAATGAGCAGTTCTTC. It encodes CASSPDPGTSGTNEQFF.

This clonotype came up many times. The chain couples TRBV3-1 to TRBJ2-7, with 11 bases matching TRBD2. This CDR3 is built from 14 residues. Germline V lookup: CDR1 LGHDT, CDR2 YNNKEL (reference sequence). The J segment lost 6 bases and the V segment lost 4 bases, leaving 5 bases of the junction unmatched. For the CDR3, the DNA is TGTGCCAGCAGCCTTAGCGGGAGGGCCGTCGAGCAGTACTTC. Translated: CASSLSGRAVEQYF.

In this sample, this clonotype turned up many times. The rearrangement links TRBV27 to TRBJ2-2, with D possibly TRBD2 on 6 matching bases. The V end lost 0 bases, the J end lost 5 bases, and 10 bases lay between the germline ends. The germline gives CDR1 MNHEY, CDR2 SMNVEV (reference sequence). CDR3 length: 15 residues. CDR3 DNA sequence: TGTGCCAGCAGTTTATCGCAACGGGGGACCGGGGAGCTGTTTTTT. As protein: CASSLSQRGTGELFF.

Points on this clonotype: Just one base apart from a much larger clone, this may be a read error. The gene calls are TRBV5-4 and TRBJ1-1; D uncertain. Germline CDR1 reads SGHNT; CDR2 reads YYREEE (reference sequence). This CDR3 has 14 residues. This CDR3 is CASSSPGRNTEDFF. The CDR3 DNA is TGTGCCAGCAGCTCGCCCGGACGGAACACTGAAGATTTCTTT.

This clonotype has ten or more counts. The CDR3 bases are TGCGCCAGCAGCTTGGACGTTCATGAGCAGTTCTTC. It yields the protein CASSLDVHEQFF. The V gene is TRBV5-1, the J gene TRBJ2-1; D gene uncertain. The CDR3 has 12 residues. Per the germline V gene, CDR1 is SGHRS and CDR2 is YFSETQ. The ends were cut back, 0 bases at V and 8 bases at J, with 6 bases in the middle.

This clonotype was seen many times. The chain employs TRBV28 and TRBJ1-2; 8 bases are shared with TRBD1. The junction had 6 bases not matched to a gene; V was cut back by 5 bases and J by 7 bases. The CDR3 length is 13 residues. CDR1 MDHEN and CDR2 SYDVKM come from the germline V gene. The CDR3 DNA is TGTGCCAGCAGTACGACAGGGGAAGCTGGCTACACCTTC. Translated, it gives CASSTTGEAGYTF.

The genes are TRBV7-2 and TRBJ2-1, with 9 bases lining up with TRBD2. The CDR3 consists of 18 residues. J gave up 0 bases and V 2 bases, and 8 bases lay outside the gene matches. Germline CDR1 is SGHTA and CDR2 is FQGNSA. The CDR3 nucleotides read TGTGCCAGCAGCTTAACCCTAGCGGGGTACAGCTCCTACAATGAGCAGTTCTTC. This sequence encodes CASSLTLAGYSSYNEQFF.

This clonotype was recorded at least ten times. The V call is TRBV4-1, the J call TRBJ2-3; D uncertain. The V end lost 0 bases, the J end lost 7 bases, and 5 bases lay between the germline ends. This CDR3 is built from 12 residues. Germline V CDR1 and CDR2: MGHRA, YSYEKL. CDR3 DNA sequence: TGCGCCAGCAGCCAAGAAGGCTATACGCAGTATTTT. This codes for CASSQEGYTQYF.

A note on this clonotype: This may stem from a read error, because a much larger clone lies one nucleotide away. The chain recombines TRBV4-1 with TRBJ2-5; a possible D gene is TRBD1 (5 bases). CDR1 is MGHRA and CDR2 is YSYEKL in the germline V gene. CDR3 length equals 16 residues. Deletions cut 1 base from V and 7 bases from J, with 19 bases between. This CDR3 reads CASSQGVRDGQRTQYF. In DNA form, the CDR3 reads TGCGCCAGCAGCCAAGGGGTCAGGGATGGTCAGCGGACCCAGTACTTC.

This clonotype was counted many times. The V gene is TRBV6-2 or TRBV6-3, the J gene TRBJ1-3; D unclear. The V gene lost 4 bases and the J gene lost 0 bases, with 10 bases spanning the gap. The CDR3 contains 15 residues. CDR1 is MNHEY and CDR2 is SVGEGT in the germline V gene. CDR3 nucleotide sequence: TGTGCCAGCAGTTTCTTACCGAGCTCTGGAAACACCATATATTTT. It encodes CASSFLPSSGNTIYF.

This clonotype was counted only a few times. CDR3 amino acids: CASSPPGTRETQYF. The CDR3 nucleotides read TGTGCCAGCAGCCCCCCCGGTACTAGAGAGACCCAGTACTTC. V and J are TRBV3-1 and TRBJ2-5; a weak D match, TRBD2 (5 bases). The V gene lost 4 bases and the J gene lost 4 bases, with 13 bases spanning the gap. The CDR3 has 14 residues. Germline V gene sequence: CDR1 LGHDT, CDR2 YNNKEL (reference sequence).

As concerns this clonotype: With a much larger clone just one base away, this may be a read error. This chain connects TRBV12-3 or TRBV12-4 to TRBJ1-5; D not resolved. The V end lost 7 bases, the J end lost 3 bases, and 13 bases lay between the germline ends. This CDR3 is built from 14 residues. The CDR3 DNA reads TGTGCCAGCACTCTTGGCAGGTACAATCAGCCCCAGCATTTT. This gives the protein CASTLGRYNQPQHF.

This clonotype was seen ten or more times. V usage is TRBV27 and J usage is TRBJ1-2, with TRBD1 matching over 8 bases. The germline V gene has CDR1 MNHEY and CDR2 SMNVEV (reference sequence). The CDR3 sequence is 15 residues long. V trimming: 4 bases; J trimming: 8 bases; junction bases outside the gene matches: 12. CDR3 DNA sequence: TGTGCCAGCAGTTCGGGACAGGTTTTGCCGGGGGGCTACACCTTC. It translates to CASSSGQVLPGGYTF.